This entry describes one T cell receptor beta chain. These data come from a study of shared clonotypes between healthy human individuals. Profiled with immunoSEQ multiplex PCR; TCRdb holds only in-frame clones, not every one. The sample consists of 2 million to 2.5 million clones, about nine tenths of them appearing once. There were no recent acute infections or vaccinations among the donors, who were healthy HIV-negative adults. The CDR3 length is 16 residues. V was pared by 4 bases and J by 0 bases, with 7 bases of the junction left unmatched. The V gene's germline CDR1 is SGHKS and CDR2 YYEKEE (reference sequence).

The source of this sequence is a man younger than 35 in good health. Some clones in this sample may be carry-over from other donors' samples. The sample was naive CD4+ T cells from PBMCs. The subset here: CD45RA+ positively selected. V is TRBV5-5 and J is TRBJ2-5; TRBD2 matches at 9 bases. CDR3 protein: CASSGATSGNQETQYF. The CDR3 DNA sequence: TGTGCCAGCAGCGGAGCGACTAGCGGCAACCAAGAGACCCAGTACTTC.